This T cell receptor (beta chain) was obtained from a study of T cell repertoires in ileal Crohn's disease. Some clones are missing from TCRdb's copy, which holds only in-frame ones; the method was immunoSEQ multiplex PCR. The data contain thousands of clones, under 85% of them singletons. Note on this clone: The antigen remains unidentified.

General study points: Clonal expansions were more frequent in active smokers than non-smokers at surgery.

The sequence was collected from an adult with Crohn's disease. The sequenced material came from ileal tissue.

The CDR3 spells CASSGRTPGQGGEKLFF. CDR3 sequence (DNA): TGTGCCAGCAGTGGCCGTACACCGGGACAGGGTGGAGAAAAACTGTTTTTT. V usage is TRBV6-1 and J usage is TRBJ1-4, with TRBD1 matching over 9 bases. This CDR3 is 17 amino acids long. V gave up 4 bases and J gave up 8 bases; unmatched junction bases: 14. CDR1 and CDR2 (germline): MNHNS, SASEGT.